The rows below give T cell receptor beta chains drawn from one sample of a study of shared clonotypes between healthy human individuals. The repertoire was sequenced with immunoSEQ multiplex PCR; TCRdb's copy has only in-frame clones and lacks some. The sample includes some 470,000 clones, 60% to 85% seen only once; the top ten take approximately 13%. The sample consisted of PBMCs. Every receptor here comes from a woman aged 40-49 years in good health. Some clones in this sample may be carry-over from other donors' samples. Each CDR3 is given with its conserved first and last residue. The order of the fields is J gene, V gene, CDR3 protein.

TRBJ2-2	TRBV7-2	CASSLEGLTGELFF
TRBJ2-5	TRBV7-8	CASSLGRGPQETQYF
TRBJ2-1	TRBV4-1	CASSQETTMANEQFF
TRBJ2-7	TRBV11-1	CASSLEQGSEQYF
TRBJ2-5	TRBV28	CASTGGGTQYF
TRBJ2-7	TRBV5-1	CASSLALPGDLYF
TRBJ1-4	TRBV15	CATSRQANEKLFF
TRBJ1-5	TRBV6-5	CASSPRVNQPQHF
TRBJ1-1	TRBV28	CASSLYPRVRDTEAFF
TRBJ2-1	TRBV30	CAWAGLAGGPPIYNEQFF
TRBJ2-2	TRBV4-3	CASSQERGPQTGELFF
TRBJ2-7	TRBV5-6	CASSLASGFSYEQYF
TRBJ2-3	TRBV28	CASSLPQGTDTQYF
TRBJ1-2	TRBV9	CASSVGQDNYGYTF
TRBJ2-3	TRBV19	CASSFPSTDTQYF
TRBJ2-1	TRBV5-1	CASSLALGAGNEQFF
TRBJ2-5	TRBV4-1	CASSQVMTGGAGQETQYF
TRBJ2-5	TRBV7-2	CASSPGLAGVWETQYF